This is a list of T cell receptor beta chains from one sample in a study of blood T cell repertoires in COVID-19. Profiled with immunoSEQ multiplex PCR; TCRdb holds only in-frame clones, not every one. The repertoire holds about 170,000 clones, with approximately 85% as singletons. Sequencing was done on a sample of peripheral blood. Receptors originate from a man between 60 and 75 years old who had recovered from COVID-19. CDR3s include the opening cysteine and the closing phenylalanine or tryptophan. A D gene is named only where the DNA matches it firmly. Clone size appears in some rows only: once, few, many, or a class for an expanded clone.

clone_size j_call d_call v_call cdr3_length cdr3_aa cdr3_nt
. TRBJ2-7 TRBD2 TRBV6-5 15 CASSYSGGAGYEQYF TGTGCCAGCAGTTACTCGGGAGGGGCCGGCTACGAGCAGTACTTC
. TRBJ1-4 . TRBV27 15 CASRFSGATNEKLFF TGTGCCAGCCGTTTCTCGGGTGCAACTAATGAAAAACTGTTTTTT
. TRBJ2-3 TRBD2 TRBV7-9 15 CASSLPAGVTDTQYF TGTGCCAGCAGCTTACCAGCGGGGGTGACAGATACGCAGTATTTT
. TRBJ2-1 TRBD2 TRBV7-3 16 CASSPSGRRSYNEQFF TGTGCCAGCAGCCCTAGCGGGCGACGCTCCTACAATGAGCAGTTCTTC
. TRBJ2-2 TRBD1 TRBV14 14 CASSRNRGTGELFF TGTGCCAGCAGCCGAAACAGGGGGACCGGGGAGCTGTTTTTT
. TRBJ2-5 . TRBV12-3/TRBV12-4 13 CASSLGGGGTQYF TGTGCCAGCAGTTTAGGCGGTGGTGGGACCCAGTACTTC
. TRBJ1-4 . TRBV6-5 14 CASSPDSLSEKLFF TGTGCCAGCAGTCCCGACAGCCTTAGCGAAAAACTGTTTTTT
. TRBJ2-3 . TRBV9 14 CASSVGQGTDTQYF TGTGCCAGCAGCGTAGGCCAGGGCACAGATACGCAGTATTTT
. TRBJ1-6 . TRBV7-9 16 CASSLGAGLYNSPLHF TGTGCCAGCAGCTTAGGGGCAGGGCTCTATAATTCACCCCTCCACTTT
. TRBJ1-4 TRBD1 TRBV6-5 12 CASGQGREKLFF TGTGCCAGCGGACAGGGGAGAGAGAAACTGTTTTTT
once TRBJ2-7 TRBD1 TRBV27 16 CASSPPPGQGAYEQYF TGTGCCAGCAGTCCCCCCCCGGGACAGGGGGCCTACGAGCAGTACTTC
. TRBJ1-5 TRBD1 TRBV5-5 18 CASSLGDRGFWGNQPQHF TGTGCCAGCAGCTTGGGGGACAGGGGGTTTTGGGGCAATCAGCCCCAGCATTTT
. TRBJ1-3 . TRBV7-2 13 CASSSHARNTIYF TGTGCCAGCAGCTCCCATGCGAGAAACACCATATATTTT
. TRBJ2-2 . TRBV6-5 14 CASRSRTNTGELFF TGTGCCAGCAGGAGTAGAACGAACACCGGGGAGCTGTTTTTT
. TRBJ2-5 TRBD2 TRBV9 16 CASSGTSGGAGETQYF TGTGCCAGCAGCGGGACTAGCGGGGGGGCCGGCGAGACCCAGTACTTC
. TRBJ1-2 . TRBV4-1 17 CASSQDGPGQGGYGYTF TGCGCCAGCAGCCAAGATGGCCCGGGGCAGGGAGGCTATGGCTACACCTTC
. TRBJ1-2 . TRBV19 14 CASTPQASNYGYTF TGTGCCAGTACACCTCAGGCCTCGAACTATGGCTACACCTTC
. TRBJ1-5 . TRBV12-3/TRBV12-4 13 CASSDRFNQPQHF TGTGCCAGCAGCGACAGGTTCAATCAGCCCCAGCATTTT
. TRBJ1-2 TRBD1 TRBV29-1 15 CSVEEPNRGPYGYTF TGCAGCGTTGAAGAGCCCAACAGGGGTCCCTATGGCTACACCTTC
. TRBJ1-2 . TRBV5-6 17 CASSLRGPTVGRYGYTF TGTGCCAGCAGCTTGCGAGGGCCTACAGTTGGCCGCTATGGCTACACCTTC
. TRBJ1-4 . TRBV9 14 CASSAGAGVEKLFF TGTGCCAGCAGCGCCGGTGCGGGGGTTGAAAAACTGTTTTTT
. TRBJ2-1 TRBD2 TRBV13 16 CASSGQTGGPRNEQFF TGTGCCAGCAGCGGACAGACGGGGGGGCCTCGGAATGAGCAGTTCTTC
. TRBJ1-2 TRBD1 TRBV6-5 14 CASTPAPGGLGYTF TGTGCCAGCACTCCCGCCCCAGGGGGGTTGGGCTACACCTTC